The next 7 T cell receptor beta chains were all read from a single sample in a study of T cells in Graves' hyperthyroidism and ophthalmopathy. TCR beta CDR3 regions were amplified from RNA transcripts. TCR CDR3 regions were first amplified by RT-PCR with HTBI primers. TCRdb ran MiXCR on the multiplex PCR reads and lists one entry per CDR3 protein. The repertoire holds about 500,000 distinct CDR3 sequences, 15% to 20% seen once, with 25% to 35% in the top ten. Sequencing was carried out using blood. The source is a woman in her twenties or thirties with Graves' ophthalmopathy.

This clonotype was counted only a few times. This chain connects TRBV12-3 or TRBV12-4 to TRBJ2-7; a weak D match, TRBD1 (5 bases). There are 14 residues in the CDR3. Trimming cost V 1 base and J 0 bases, with 7 bases left between them. This CDR3 is CASSLEGVSYEQYF. CDR3 coding DNA: TGTGCCAGCAGTTTAGAAGGGGTCTCCTACGAGCAGTACTTC.

The rearrangement joins TRBV28 to TRBJ2-6, with a possible D match to TRBD1 (6 bases). Germline V lookup: CDR1 MDHEN, CDR2 SYDVKM. The CDR3 is 15 amino acids. The V gene lost 3 bases and the J gene lost 2 bases, with 8 bases spanning the gap. CDR3 DNA sequence: TGTGCCAGCAGTTTTAGGGGGACTGGGGCCAACGTCCTGACTTTC. This gives the protein CASSFRGTGANVLTF.

This clonotype was observed many times. The chain employs TRBV28 and TRBJ2-7, with 9 bases aligning to TRBD1. Germline CDR1 and CDR2: MDHEN and SYDVKM. This CDR3 is built from 15 residues. Trimming at V came to 9 bases and at J to 6 bases, leaving 15 bases not matched to a gene. The CDR3, as DNA: TGTGCCAGTTCGGGCCCCGGGACAGGGCCCGGCGAGCAGTACTTC. This gives the protein CASSGPGTGPGEQYF. The whole variable domain, filled in from reference TRBV28 and TRBJ2-7, reads DVKVTQSSRYLVKRTGEKVFLECVQDMDHENMFWYRQDPGLGLRLIYFSYDVKMKEKGDIPEGYSVSREKKERFSLILESASTNQTSMYLCASSGPGTGPGEQYFGPGTRLTVT.

The gene calls are TRBV20-1 and TRBJ2-5; 11 bases agree with TRBD2. The CDR3 length is 12 residues. Trimming at V came to 6 bases and at J to 11 bases, leaving 8 bases not matched to a gene. Germline V gene data show CDR1 as DFQATT and CDR2 as SNEGSKA (reference sequence). The CDR3, as DNA: TGCAGTGCCACTAGCGGGAGAAGCGGTCAGTACTTC. Translated, it gives CSATSGRSGQYF.

At least ten counts were recorded for this clonotype. The chain uses TRBV3-1 and TRBJ1-1; no clear D gene. The CDR3 is 13 residues long. Germline V gene sequence: CDR1 LGHDT, CDR2 YNNKEL (reference sequence). V was clipped by 5 bases and J by 1 base, with 8 bases between them. CDR3 DNA: TGTGCCAGCAGCTGGCCCGGGAACACTGAAGCTTTCTTT. It is translated as CASSWPGNTEAFF. Looking up the rest from reference TRBV3-1 and TRBJ1-1 gives the full variable domain: DTAVSQTPKYLVTQMGNDKSIKCEQNLGHDTMYWYKQDSKKFLKIMFSYNNKELIINETVPNRFSPKSPDKAHLNLHINSLELGDSAVYFCASSWPGNTEAFFGQGTRLTVV.

The V call is TRBV7-2, the J call TRBJ2-1; D is undetermined. The CDR3 contains 15 residues. Trimming shortened V by 4 bases and J by 0 bases, and 10 bases separated the two germline ends. Germline V gene data show CDR1 as SGHTA and CDR2 as FQGNSA. CDR3 amino acids: CASSYGFSSYNEQFF. The CDR3 DNA is TGTGCCAGCAGCTACGGCTTCAGCTCCTACAATGAGCAGTTCTTC.

The V call is TRBV27, the J call TRBJ2-4; D unclear. V was trimmed by 4 bases and J by 5 bases, leaving 12 bases between them. The CDR3 is 14 residues long. Germline V gene sequence: CDR1 MNHEY, CDR2 SMNVEV (reference sequence). The CDR3 protein is CASSYLGEENIQYF. The DNA for the CDR3 is TGTGCCAGCAGTTATTTAGGAGAAGAAAACATTCAGTACTTC.